Following are 9 T cell receptor beta chains from one sample sequenced in a study of T cell repertoires in cytomegalovirus infection. One entry per CDR3 protein, called by TCRdb with MiXCR from the reads. The table has fewer than 350,000 distinct CDR3 sequences, almost 30% seen once. These TCRs are of unknown antigen specificity. The specimen comprised cultured PBMCs, sampled from culture after CMV antigen stimulation. These receptors were collected from a human donor in good health (CMV status not recorded). Some clones in this sample may be carry-over from other donors' samples.

The chain joins TRBV15 to TRBJ2-7; a possible D gene is TRBD2 (7 bases). CDR1 and CDR2 from the germline V gene are LNHNV and YYDKDF (reference sequence). This CDR3 region has 13 residues. Trimming removed 4 bases from V and 5 bases from J, with 12 bases in between. The CDR3 loop is CATSTWGGHEQYF. The CDR3 DNA follows: TGTGCCACCAGCACCTGGGGGGGCCACGAGCAGTACTTC.

This clonotype was recorded a few times. J is TRBJ2-1 and V is TRBV7-2, with TRBD2 matching over 13 bases. The CDR3 consists of 15 residues. The V and J ends lost 4 bases and 7 bases, in that order; junction bases with no gene match: 4. Germline assignment: CDR1 SGHTA and CDR2 FQGNSA. CDR3 loop: CASSSGLAGVNEQFF. CDR3 DNA sequence: TGTGCCAGCAGCTCTGGACTAGCGGGAGTTAATGAGCAGTTCTTC.

This clonotype has a handful of counts. V and J are TRBV7-9 and TRBJ1-1; tentatively, D is TRBD1 (5 bases). Germline CDR1 and CDR2: SEHNR and FQNEAQ (reference sequence). V lost 5 bases and J lost 5, with 15 bases in between. The CDR3 is 14 amino acids. In nucleotides, the CDR3 is TGTGCCAGCAGCCACCGGCAGGGTGGAACTGAAGCTTTCTTT. It translates to CASSHRQGGTEAFF.

The chain is built from TRBV7-9 and TRBJ1-6; D is unclear. V was shortened by 0 bases and J by 14 bases, with 14 bases between the two germline ends. This CDR3 is built from 14 residues. The V gene's germline CDR1 is SEHNR and CDR2 FQNEAQ (reference sequence). The CDR3 sequence is CASSLAASPLTLHF. CDR3 nucleotide sequence: TGTGCCAGCAGCTTAGCGGCCTCACCTTTAACCCTCCACTTT.

The V and J genes are TRBV12-5 and TRBJ2-3; D uncertain. V was clipped by 2 bases and J by 0 bases, with 3 bases between them. CDR1 is LGHNT, CDR2 FRNRAP, per germline. The CDR3 runs to 13 residues. CDR3 sequence reads: CASGLYSTDTQYF. For the CDR3, the DNA is TGTGCTAGTGGTTTGTATAGCACAGATACGCAGTATTTT. The full variable domain, with the rest looked up from reference TRBV12-5 and TRBJ2-3, is DARVTQTPRHKVTEMGQEVTMRCQPILGHNTVFWYRQTMMQGLELLAYFRNRAPLDDSGMPKDRFSAEMPDATLATLKIQPSEPRDSAVYFCASGLYSTDTQYFGPGTRLTVL.

The chain employs TRBV20-1 and TRBJ1-6; the D gene is possibly TRBD1 (5 bases). Germline CDR1 reads DFQATT; CDR2 reads SNEGSKA (reference sequence). The CDR3 has 17 residues. Trimming left V 0 bases short and J 13 bases short, with 25 bases between. CDR3 DNA: TGCAGTGCTAGAGATTTTCGCGGTCGGGACCACGGGGAGCCCCTCCACTTT. It is translated as CSARDFRGRDHGEPLHF.

The CDR3 coding sequence is TGCAGCGCCGCAGAGAATGGGGGCTATGGCTACACCTTC. Translation: CSAAENGGYGYTF. The chain uses TRBV29-1 and TRBJ1-2, with a possible D match to TRBD1 (5 bases). Germline V lookup: CDR1 SQVTM, CDR2 ANQGSEA. V lost 7 bases and J 4 bases, leaving 16 bases between the germline ends. The CDR3 extends over 13 amino acids.

This clonotype showed up many times. The chain couples TRBV19 to TRBJ1-3; D unclear. The CDR3 contains 14 residues. The germline V and J ends were trimmed by 7 bases and 3 bases, with 13 bases remaining between them. Germline V gives CDR1 LNHDA, CDR2 SQIVND (reference sequence). In nucleotides, the CDR3 is TGTGCCAGTACCCGACGTGGCCGTGGAAACACCATATATTTT. It specifies CASTRRGRGNTIYF.

This clonotype was seen at least ten times. The rearrangement uses TRBV2 and TRBJ1-2; D is unresolved. Per germline, CDR1 SNHLY and CDR2 FYNNEI. V shed 2 bases and J shed 8 bases, with 9 bases lying between them. The CDR3 contains 12 residues. The CDR3 sequence: CASSESGSGYTF. CDR3 DNA sequence: TGTGCCAGCAGTGAATCGGGAAGCGGCTACACCTTC.